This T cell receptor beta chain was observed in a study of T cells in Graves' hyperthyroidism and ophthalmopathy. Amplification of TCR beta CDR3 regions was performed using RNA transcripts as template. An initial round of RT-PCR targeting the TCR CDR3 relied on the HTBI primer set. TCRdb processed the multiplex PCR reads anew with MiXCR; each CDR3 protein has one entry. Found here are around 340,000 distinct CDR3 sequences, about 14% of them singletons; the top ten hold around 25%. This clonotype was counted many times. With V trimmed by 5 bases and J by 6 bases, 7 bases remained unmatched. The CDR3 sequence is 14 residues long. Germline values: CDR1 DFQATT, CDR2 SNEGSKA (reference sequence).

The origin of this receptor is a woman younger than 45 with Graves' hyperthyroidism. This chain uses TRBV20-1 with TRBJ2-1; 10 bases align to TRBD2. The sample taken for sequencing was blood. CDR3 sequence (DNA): TGCAGTGCTCTGTGGCTAGCGGGAGTCAATGAGCAGTTCTTC. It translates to CSALWLAGVNEQFF.